This TCR beta chain is drawn from a study of blood T cell repertoires in COVID-19. Across the study: Collection of acute and convalescent COVID-19 samples took place in the United States, Italy and Spain. Sample material is recorded as cDNA or gDNA derived from T cells, B-cell-depleted T cells, or PBMCs.

J lost 7 bases, V lost 0 bases, and 8 bases had no gene match. The CDR3 runs to 16 residues. From germline, CDR1 is SGDLS and CDR2 YYNGEE. Authors' analysis steps: It was from reference gene primer amplification that nucleated cell counts were estimated. Some clones are missing from TCRdb's copy, which holds only in-frame ones; the method was immunoSEQ multiplex PCR. V, J and clone size reflect that table, while D and trimming were determined from the DNA. The sample yields more than 100,000 clones, about 78% seen once. The V gene is TRBV9, the J gene TRBJ2-1; 9 positions match TRBD2. Sequencing was done on a sample of peripheral blood. This TCR was sampled from a man between 70 and 80 years old with acute or convalescent COVID-19. The CDR3 loop reads CASSVDPRGGGNEQFF. The CDR3 DNA sequence: TGTGCCAGCAGCGTAGACCCGCGGGGGGGCGGTAATGAGCAGTTCTTC.